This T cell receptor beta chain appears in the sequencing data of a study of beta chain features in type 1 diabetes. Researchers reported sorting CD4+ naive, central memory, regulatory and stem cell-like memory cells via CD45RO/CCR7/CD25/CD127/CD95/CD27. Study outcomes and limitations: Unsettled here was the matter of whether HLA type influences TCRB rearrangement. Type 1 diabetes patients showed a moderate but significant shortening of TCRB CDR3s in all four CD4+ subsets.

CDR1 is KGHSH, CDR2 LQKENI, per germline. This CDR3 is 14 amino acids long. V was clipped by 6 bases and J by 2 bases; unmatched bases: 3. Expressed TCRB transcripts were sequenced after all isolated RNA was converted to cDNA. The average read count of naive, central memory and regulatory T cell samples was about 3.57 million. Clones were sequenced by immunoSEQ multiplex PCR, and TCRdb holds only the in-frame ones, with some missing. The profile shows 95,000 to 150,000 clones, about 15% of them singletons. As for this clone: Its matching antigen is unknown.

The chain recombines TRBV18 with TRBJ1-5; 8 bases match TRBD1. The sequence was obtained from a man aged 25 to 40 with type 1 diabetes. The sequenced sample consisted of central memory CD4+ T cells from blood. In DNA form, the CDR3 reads TGTGCCAGCTCGACACAGGGGGGCAATCAGCCCCAGCATTTT. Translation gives CASSTQGGNQPQHF.